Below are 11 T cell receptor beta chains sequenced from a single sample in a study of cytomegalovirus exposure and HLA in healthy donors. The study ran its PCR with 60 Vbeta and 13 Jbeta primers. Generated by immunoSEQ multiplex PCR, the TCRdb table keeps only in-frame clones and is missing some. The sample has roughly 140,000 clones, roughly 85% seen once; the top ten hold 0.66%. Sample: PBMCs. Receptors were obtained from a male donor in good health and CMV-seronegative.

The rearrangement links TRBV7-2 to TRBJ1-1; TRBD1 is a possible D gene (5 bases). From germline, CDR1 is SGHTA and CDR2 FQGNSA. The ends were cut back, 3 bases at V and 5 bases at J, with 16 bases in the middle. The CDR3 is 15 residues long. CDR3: CASSLDVAGRTEAFF. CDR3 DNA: TGTGCCAGCAGCTTGGATGTCGCGGGGCGGACTGAAGCTTTCTTT.

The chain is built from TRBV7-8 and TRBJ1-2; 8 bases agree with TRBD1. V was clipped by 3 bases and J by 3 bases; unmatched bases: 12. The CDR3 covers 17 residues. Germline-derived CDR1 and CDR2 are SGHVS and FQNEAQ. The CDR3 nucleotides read TGTGCCAGCAGCTTTGAGGGACAGGAAGGGACTGACTATGGCTACACCTTC. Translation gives CASSFEGQEGTDYGYTF.

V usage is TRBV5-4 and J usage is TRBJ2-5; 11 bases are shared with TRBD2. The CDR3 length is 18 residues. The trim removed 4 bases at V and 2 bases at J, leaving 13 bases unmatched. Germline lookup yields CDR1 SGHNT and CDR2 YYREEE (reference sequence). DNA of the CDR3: TGTGCCAGCAGCCCTCGTTCTAGCGGGGGGCCATCACAAGAGACCCAGTACTTC. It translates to CASSPRSSGGPSQETQYF.

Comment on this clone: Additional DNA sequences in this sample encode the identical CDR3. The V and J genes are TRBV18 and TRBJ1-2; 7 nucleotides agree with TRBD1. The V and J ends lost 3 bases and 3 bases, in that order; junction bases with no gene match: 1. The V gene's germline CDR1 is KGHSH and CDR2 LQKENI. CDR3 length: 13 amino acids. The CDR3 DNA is TGTGCCAGCTCACCCGACAGGGACTATGGCTACACCTTC. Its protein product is CASSPDRDYGYTF.

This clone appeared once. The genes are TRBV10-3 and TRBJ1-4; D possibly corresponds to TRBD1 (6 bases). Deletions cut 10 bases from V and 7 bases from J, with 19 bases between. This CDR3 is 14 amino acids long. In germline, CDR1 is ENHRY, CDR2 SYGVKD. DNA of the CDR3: TGTGCCACGACGGGGGGGCAGTTCGCTGAAAAACTGTTTTTT. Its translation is CATTGGQFAEKLFF.

CDR3 amino acids: CASSYGTPQGDTQYF. CDR3 DNA: TGCGCCAGCAGCTACGGGACACCCCAAGGGGATACGCAGTATTTT. This sequence joins TRBV5-1 and TRBJ2-3; possibly TRBD1 for D (6 bases). Germline loops: CDR1 SGHRS, CDR2 YFSETQ. This CDR3 spans 15 amino acids. V lost 3 bases to trimming and J lost 6 bases, with 17 bases between them.

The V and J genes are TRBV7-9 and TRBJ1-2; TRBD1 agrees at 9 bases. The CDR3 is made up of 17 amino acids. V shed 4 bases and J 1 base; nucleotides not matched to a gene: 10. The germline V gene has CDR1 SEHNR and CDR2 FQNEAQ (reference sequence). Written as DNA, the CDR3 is TGTGCCAGCAGCTCCCTGACTGGGACAGGGTATAACTATGGCTACACCTTC. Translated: CASSSLTGTGYNYGYTF.

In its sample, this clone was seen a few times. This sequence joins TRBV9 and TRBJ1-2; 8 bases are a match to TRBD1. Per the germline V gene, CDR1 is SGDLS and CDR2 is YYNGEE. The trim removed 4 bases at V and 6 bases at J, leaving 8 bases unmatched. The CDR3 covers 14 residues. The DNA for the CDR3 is TGTGCCAGCAGCCACCCGGACAGGGTACATGGCTACACCTTC. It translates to CASSHPDRVHGYTF.

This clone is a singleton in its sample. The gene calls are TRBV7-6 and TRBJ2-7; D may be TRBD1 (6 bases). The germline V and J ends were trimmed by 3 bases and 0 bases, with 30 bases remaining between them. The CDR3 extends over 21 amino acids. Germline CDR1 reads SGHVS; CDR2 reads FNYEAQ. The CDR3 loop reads CASSFAPITGKLGPSSYEQYF. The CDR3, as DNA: TGTGCCAGCAGCTTTGCGCCAATAACAGGGAAACTGGGCCCTAGCTCCTACGAGCAGTACTTC.

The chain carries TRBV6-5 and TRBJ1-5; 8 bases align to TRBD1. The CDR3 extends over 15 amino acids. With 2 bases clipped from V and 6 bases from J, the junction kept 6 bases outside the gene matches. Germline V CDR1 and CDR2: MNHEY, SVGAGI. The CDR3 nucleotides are TGTGCCAGCAGTTACCTGTCAGGGGGCACTCAGCCCCAGCATTTT. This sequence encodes CASSYLSGGTQPQHF.

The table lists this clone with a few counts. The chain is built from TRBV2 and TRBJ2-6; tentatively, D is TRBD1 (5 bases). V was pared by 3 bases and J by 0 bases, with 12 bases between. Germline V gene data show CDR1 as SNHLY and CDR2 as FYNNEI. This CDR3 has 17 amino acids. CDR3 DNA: TGTGCCAGCAGTGATGACAGTCTGATCTCTGGGGCCAACGTCCTGACTTTC. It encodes CASSDDSLISGANVLTF.